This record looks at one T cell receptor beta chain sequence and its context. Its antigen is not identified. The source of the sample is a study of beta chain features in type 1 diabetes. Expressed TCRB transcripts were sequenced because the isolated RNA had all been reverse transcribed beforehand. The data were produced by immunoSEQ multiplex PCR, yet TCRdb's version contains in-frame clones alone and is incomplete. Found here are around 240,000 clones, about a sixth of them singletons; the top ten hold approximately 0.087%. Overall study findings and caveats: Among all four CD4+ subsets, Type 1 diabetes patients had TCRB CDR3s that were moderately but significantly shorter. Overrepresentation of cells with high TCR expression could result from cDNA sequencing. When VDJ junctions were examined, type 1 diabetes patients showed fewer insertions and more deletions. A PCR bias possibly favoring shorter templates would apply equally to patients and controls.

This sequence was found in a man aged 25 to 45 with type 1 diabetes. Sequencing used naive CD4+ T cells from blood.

The CDR3, as DNA: TGTGCCAGCGCGGGCCCCTACGAGCAGTACTTC. Translated, it gives CASAGPYEQYF. The chain is built from TRBV25-1 and TRBJ2-7, with D possibly TRBD2 on 5 matching bases. The ends were cut back, 8 bases at V and 2 bases at J, with 7 bases in the middle. The CDR3 is 11 residues long. Germline CDR1 MGHDK, CDR2 SYGVNS.